The present T cell receptor beta chain was sequenced within a study of CD8+ T cells in alopecia areata. At the level of the study: Dosing with tofacitinib proceeded for 6 to 18 months, followed by 6 months off drug.

Peripheral blood and lesional scalp punch biopsies were taken from alopecia areata patients. Trimming shortened V by 0 bases and J by 6 bases, and 11 bases separated the two germline ends. CDR1 is KGHSH and CDR2 is LQKENI in the germline V gene. The CDR3 consists of 14 residues. cDNA serving as the sequencing template came from extracted, reverse transcribed RNA. This table comes from immunoSEQ multiplex PCR, and its TCRdb copy is limited to in-frame clones, with some not included. The table lists about 150,000 clones, roughly 48% of them singletons. This sequence originates from a human donor with alopecia areata. Sequenced input: CD4+ T cells sorted from blood. J is TRBJ2-5 and V is TRBV18; TRBD1 might be the D (5 bases). The CDR3: CASSPPNGAKTQYF. The CDR3 nucleotides read TGTGCCAGCTCACCACCGAATGGGGCGAAGACCCAGTACTTC.